These 21 T cell receptor beta chains were all obtained from the same sample, sequenced in a study of graft-versus-host responses after intestinal transplantation (dated by TCRdb to the early 2020s). The time point label for this specimen denotes: cells obtained before transplantation from donor or recipient. Library generation was performed with the immunoSEQ multiplex PCR assay. Imported from immuneACCESS, the table was reduced by TCRdb to in-frame sequences with V and J called. These copies leave out some clones; in studies compared against another copy, an unresolved V gene accounts for under half, and the cause of the remainder is not known. The sample table contains about 70,000 clones; only one count was recorded for roughly 87% of them. The ten largest clones capture 1.3% of the sample. These receptors have no known antigen. The material was unstimulated CD8+ T cells sorted from spleen or lymph node cells, obtained before intestinal transplant. These receptors all come from a human donor who received an intestinal transplant.

This chain joins TRBV27 and TRBJ1-2, with D unclear. The CDR3 runs 13 residues. V shed 5 bases and J shed 4 bases, with 11 bases lying between them. Germline V lookup: CDR1 MNHEY, CDR2 SMNVEV (reference sequence). This chain's CDR3 is CASSPAGSYGYTF. In DNA, the CDR3 is TGTGCCAGCAGTCCCGCGGGAAGCTATGGCTACACCTTC.

The CDR3 reads CASSPRRDYQETQYF. DNA of the CDR3: TGTGCCAGCAGCCCCCGTCGCGACTACCAAGAGACCCAGTACTTC. This chain uses TRBV13 with TRBJ2-5; D is undetermined. The CDR3 runs 15 residues. Germline lookup yields CDR1 PRHDT and CDR2 FYEKMQ (reference sequence). With 5 bases removed from V and 0 bases from J, the gap between germline ends came to 13 bases.

The chain is built from TRBV6-6 and TRBJ2-3; 9 nucleotides match TRBD2. J lost 2 bases, V lost 11 bases, and 11 bases had no gene match. The CDR3 contains 15 residues. In germline, CDR1 is MNHNY, CDR2 SVGAGI (reference sequence). CDR3 nucleotides: TGTGCCTCGTCCGCGGGGGGGCGTATCACAGATACGCAGTATTTT. Protein: CASSAGGRITDTQYF.

This rearrangement joins TRBV2 to TRBJ1-3; 8 bases match TRBD1. With V trimmed by 8 bases and J by 6 bases, 6 bases remained unmatched. Germline assignment: CDR1 SNHLY and CDR2 FYNNEI. The CDR3 sequence is 13 residues long. DNA for the CDR3: TGTGCCAGCCCCAGGGGGCAGGAAAACACCATATATTTT. Its protein is CASPRGQENTIYF. Variable domain in full (rest from reference TRBV2 and TRBJ1-3): EPEVTQTPSHQVTQMGQEVILRCVPISNHLYFYWYRQILGQKVEFLVSFYNNEISEKSEIFDDQFSVERPDGSNFTLKIRSTKLEDSAMYFCASPRGQENTIYFGEGSWLTVV.

This clone was recorded only once. V gene TRBV9 combines with J gene TRBJ1-6, with D possibly TRBD1 on 5 matching bases. The germline V and J ends were trimmed by 3 bases and 6 bases, with 13 bases remaining between them. From germline, CDR1 is SGDLS and CDR2 YYNGEE. CDR3 length: 15 amino acids. In DNA, the CDR3 is TGTGCCAGCAGCGGACGTGGAGGGACTAATTCACCCCTCCACTTT. Amino acid sequence: CASSGRGGTNSPLHF.

CDR3 sequence reads: CASSIIAGGTKDIQYF. CDR3 DNA sequence: TGTGCCAGTAGTATCATAGCGGGGGGGACCAAGGACATTCAGTACTTC. V gene TRBV19 combines with J gene TRBJ2-4, with 11 bases fitting TRBD2. V was clipped by 3 bases and J by 8 bases; unmatched bases: 9. CDR3 size: 16 residues. Germline lookup yields CDR1 LNHDA and CDR2 SQIVND (reference sequence).

This chain uses TRBV4-1 with TRBJ1-1; D gene ambiguous. Germline CDR1 reads MGHRA; CDR2 reads YSYEKL. V was pared by 0 bases and J by 2 bases, with 10 bases between. The CDR3 covers 15 residues. As DNA, the CDR3 is TGCGCCAGCAGCCAAGAGGCAGGAAAAAACACTGAAGCTTTCTTT. Translating gives CASSQEAGKNTEAFF.

The chain combines TRBV7-3 with TRBJ2-7, with D possibly being TRBD2 (6 bases). In germline, CDR1 is SGHTA, CDR2 FQGTGA. This CDR3 is 12 amino acids long. CDR3 DNA: TGTGGGGGACCCCGGGAGTCCTACGAGCAGTACTTC. It encodes CGGPRESYEQYF.

The J gene is TRBJ1-5, the V gene TRBV10-1, with D perhaps TRBD1 (5 bases). The CDR3 contains 15 residues. Trimming shortened V by 3 bases and J by 6 bases, and 15 bases separated the two germline ends. Germline CDR1 reads WNHNN; CDR2 reads SYGVQD (reference sequence). For the CDR3, the DNA is TGCGCCAGCAGTGACCAAGACAGCTCGGGTCAGCCCCAGCATTTT. As protein: CASSDQDSSGQPQHF.

The rearrangement joins TRBV9 to TRBJ1-1; a weak D match, TRBD1 (5 bases). In germline, CDR1 is SGDLS, CDR2 YYNGEE. The CDR3 covers 14 residues. Between the trimmed V and J ends, which lost 3 bases and 5 bases, there was a span of 14 bases. CDR3 loop: CASSGDPGVTEAFF. The DNA for the CDR3 is TGTGCCAGCAGCGGGGACCCGGGGGTTACTGAAGCTTTCTTT.

This chain uses TRBV5-4 with TRBJ1-2; a weak D match, TRBD1 (5 bases). Looked up from germline, CDR1 is SGHNT and CDR2 is YYREEE (reference sequence). This CDR3 comprises 14 residues. Trimming stripped 0 bases from V and 7 bases from J, with 13 bases between. The CDR3 spells CASSLGTGSSGYTF. CDR3 bases: TGTGCCAGCAGCTTGGGCACAGGATCATCTGGCTACACCTTC.

The J gene is TRBJ2-7, the V gene TRBV2; 9 nucleotides align to TRBD1. The CDR3 covers 14 residues. Germline values: CDR1 SNHLY, CDR2 FYNNEI. V dropped 11 bases and J dropped 7; count of bases not matched to a gene: 15. Here the CDR3 reads CALDRDRVLGEQYF. The DNA of the CDR3 is TGTGCCCTGGACCGGGACAGGGTCTTGGGGGAGCAGTACTTC.

The chain recombines TRBV29-1 with TRBJ2-7, with D perhaps matching TRBD1 (6 bases). The CDR3 consists of 13 residues. V lost 4 bases, J lost 1 base, and 11 bases lay in between. Germline V gene sequence: CDR1 SQVTM, CDR2 ANQGSEA. Written as DNA, the CDR3 is TGCAGCGTTGTCCGGACAGAGTCCTACGAGCAGTACTTC. Encoded protein: CSVVRTESYEQYF.

V usage is TRBV19 and J usage is TRBJ2-5; D remains unclear. Trimming cost V 3 bases and J 1 base, with 9 bases left between them. The CDR3 is 14 amino acids. Germline lookup yields CDR1 LNHDA and CDR2 SQIVND (reference sequence). The chain's CDR3 is CASSMAAAQETQYF. In DNA form, the CDR3 reads TGTGCCAGTAGTATGGCGGCGGCCCAAGAGACCCAGTACTTC.

The V and J genes are TRBV27 and TRBJ2-3; possible D gene TRBD2, 6 bases. V lost 6 bases to trimming and J lost 2 bases, with 12 bases between them. Germline CDR1 is MNHEY and CDR2 is SMNVEV (reference sequence). The length of the CDR3 is 14 residues. The CDR3 here is CASRTGLNTDTQYF. CDR3 nucleotide sequence: TGTGCCAGCAGAACGGGACTCAACACAGATACGCAGTATTTT.

The chain joins TRBV2 to TRBJ2-5; possibly TRBD1 for D (6 bases). V gave up 5 bases and J gave up 4 bases, with 20 bases separating them. This CDR3 region has 16 residues. CDR1 and CDR2 (germline): SNHLY, FYNNEI. CDR3 nucleotides: TGTGCCAGCAGTCATTCCCCCGGGACAAAAGGAGAGACCCAGTACTTC. It codes for CASSHSPGTKGETQYF.

The chain employs TRBV11-2 and TRBJ2-7, with D uncertain. With 6 bases removed from V and 3 bases from J, the gap between germline ends came to 12 bases. Per the germline V gene, CDR1 is SGHAT and CDR2 is FQNNGV. The CDR3 runs 13 residues. The CDR3 bases are TGTGCCAGCAGTGAGGCAACCATCTACGAGCAGTACTTC. Translated, it gives CASSEATIYEQYF.

The chain carries TRBV4-1 and TRBJ1-1; no firm D call. The CDR3 sequence is 15 residues long. CDR1 is MGHRA, CDR2 YSYEKL, per germline. Between the trimmed V and J ends, which lost 2 bases and 1 base, there was a span of 11 bases. In nucleotides, the CDR3 is TGCGCCAGCAGCCAAAACTCCCTTCAGAACACTGAAGCTTTCTTT. This sequence encodes CASSQNSLQNTEAFF.

This chain uses TRBV15 with TRBJ1-3; D is ambiguous. The CDR3 extends over 17 amino acids. With 0 bases removed from V and 0 bases from J, the gap between germline ends came to 12 bases. From germline, CDR1 is LNHNV and CDR2 YYDKDF (reference sequence). The CDR3 bases are TGTGCCACCAGCAGAGATCAGTCCATGCTCTCTGGAAACACCATATATTTT. This sequence encodes CATSRDQSMLSGNTIYF.

The rearrangement uses TRBV2 and TRBJ2-1; 11 positions agree with TRBD2. Per germline, CDR1 SNHLY and CDR2 FYNNEI. The CDR3 has 15 residues. Trimming at V came to 6 bases and at J to 10 bases, leaving 11 bases not matched to a gene. CDR3 DNA: TGTGCCAGCAGGACCCTTAGCGGGGGGGCCGGGGAGCAGTTCTTC. As protein: CASRTLSGGAGEQFF.

This clone turned up a few times. The CDR3 protein is CASSQDVFSGFGGELFF. CDR3 DNA sequence: TGCGCCAGCAGCCAAGATGTTTTTTCGGGTTTCGGCGGGGAGCTGTTTTTT. V and J are TRBV4-1 and TRBJ2-2; D is unclear. In germline, CDR1 is MGHRA, CDR2 YSYEKL. Trimming stripped 0 bases from V and 7 bases from J, with 18 bases between. The CDR3 is made up of 17 amino acids.